This T cell receptor beta chain was documented in a study of human T cells and chemical hapten exposure. The CDR3 sequence is 13 residues long. Germline V CDR1 and CDR2: SGHTA, FQGNSA. The V gene lost 1 base and the J gene lost 8 bases, with 10 bases spanning the gap. Ten or more counts support this clonotype. From the RACE reads, TCRdb called clonotypes with MiXCR, one entry per CDR3 protein. The repertoire has approximately 320,000 distinct CDR3 sequences, around 5.5% of them found once; the top ten carry 7% to 10%. Time point reported: pre-sensitization, week 0. Treatment described: therapeutic diphenylcyclopropenone sensitization with weekly scalp DPC.

The V gene is TRBV7-2, the J gene TRBJ2-3; D gene uncertain. The sequence was collected from a woman aged 18 to 35 with alopecia areata. Some clones in this sample may be carry-over from other donors' samples. The starting material was whole blood, obtained in connection with sensitization to the hapten diphenylcyclopropenone (DPC). The CDR3 DNA reads as TGTGCCAGCAGCTTAGGCACGGAAGGTACGCAGTATTTT. Translated: CASSLGTEGTQYF.